Below, 32 T cell receptor beta chains from the same sample are listed, as sequenced in a study of blood T cells in healthy people across ages (dated by TCRdb to 2014 to 2015). Receptor libraries were prepared by 5' RACE. A second 7 to 11 cycle PCR used a sample-barcoded 5' primer and a J-beta primer mix. TCRdb applied fastp at Q25 and MiXCR to the public reads, then kept only in-frame beta chains. Rows with one shared CDR3 protein collapse into an entry with the most common genes and DNA. The sample table contains 1.5 million to 2 million distinct CDR3 sequences; only one count was recorded for roughly two fifths of them. More than 20% of the sample is taken by the ten largest. The sequenced sample consisted of blood. These receptors all come from a human donor in good health.

The chain recombines TRBV5-4 with TRBJ2-5, with TRBD2 identical over 8 bases. V lost 2 bases to trimming and J lost 11 bases; unmatched junction nucleotides: 17. The V gene's germline CDR1 is SGHNT and CDR2 YYREEE (reference sequence). The CDR3 sequence is 16 residues long. The CDR3 DNA follows: TGTGCCAGCAGCTTAAAGGGGAATCCCAACGGGGGGGAGCAGTACTTC. Encoded protein: CASSLKGNPNGGEQYF.

This clonotype was picked up one time. The chain employs TRBV5-1 and TRBJ1-2; possible D gene TRBD1, 5 bases. The germline V and J ends were trimmed by 0 bases and 3 bases, with 12 bases remaining between them. CDR3 length: 15 amino acids. The germline gives CDR1 SGHRS, CDR2 YFSETQ. DNA for the CDR3: TGCGCCAGCAGCTTGGAGGCAGGGAGCCACTATGGCTACACCTTC. Translation gives CASSLEAGSHYGYTF. Complete variable domain (other parts from reference TRBV5-1 and TRBJ1-2): KAGVTQTPRYLIKTRGQQVTLSCSPISGHRSVSWYQQTPGQGLQFLFEYFSETQRNKGNFPGRFSGRQFSNSRSEMNVSTLELGDSALYLCASSLEAGSHYGYTFGSGTRLTVV.

The chain links TRBV28 to TRBJ2-4; D ambiguous. The germline gives CDR1 MDHEN, CDR2 SYDVKM. This CDR3 is built from 13 residues. V lost 10 bases, J lost 2 bases, and 12 bases lay in between. The CDR3 spells CAIEPFSKNIQYF. DNA of the CDR3: TGTGCCATCGAACCTTTTTCCAAAAACATTCAGTACTTC.

This clonotype was detected only once. J is TRBJ2-1 and V is TRBV20-1; 13 bases map to TRBD2. CDR1 DFQATT and CDR2 SNEGSKA come from the germline V gene (reference sequence). There are 15 residues in the CDR3. Trimming at V came to 4 bases and at J to 5 bases, leaving 5 bases not matched to a gene. The CDR3 region has the DNA TGCAGTGCTACGGCACTAGCGGGGGGGAACAATGAGCAGTTCTTC. Protein product: CSATALAGGNNEQFF.

On this clonotype itself: A much more abundant neighbour one base away suggests this may be a read error. This chain uses TRBV20-1 with TRBJ1-2; weak D call: TRBD1 (6 bases). Trimming pared 5 bases from V and 4 bases from J, leaving 11 bases between. Germline V gene lookup returns CDR1 DFQATT and CDR2 SNEGSKA (reference sequence). This CDR3 comprises 12 residues. The CDR3 region has the DNA TGCAGTGCTGTCGGACAGCTCTATGGCTACACCTTC. Its protein product is CSAVGQLYGYTF.

The V call is TRBV27, the J call TRBJ2-7; 7 positions match TRBD1. The CDR3 is made up of 14 amino acids. Germline V gene lookup returns CDR1 MNHEY and CDR2 SMNVEV (reference sequence). The ends lost 9 bases at V and 6 bases at J; junction bases unmatched: 14. CDR3 loop: CARTNDRVVGEQYF. The CDR3 DNA is TGTGCCAGGACTAACGACAGGGTAGTGGGCGAGCAGTACTTC.

This chain uses TRBV12-3 or TRBV12-4 with TRBJ2-3; TRBD2 agrees at 8 bases. Trimming removed 5 bases from V and 2 bases from J; junction bases left unmatched: 9. The CDR3 is made up of 16 amino acids. The CDR3 DNA sequence: TGTGCCAGCAGTGCGGGGAGCGGGGGTCTCACAGATACGCAGTATTTT. Translating it yields CASSAGSGGLTDTQYF.

The J gene is TRBJ2-1, the V gene TRBV6-4; a weak D match, TRBD2 (6 bases). This CDR3 is built from 14 residues. The germline V and J ends were trimmed by 4 bases and 1 base, with 8 bases remaining between them. Germline V CDR1 and CDR2: MRHNA, SNTAGT. CDR3 DNA sequence: TGTGCCAGCAGTGCGGGGACTTCCTACAATGAGCAGTTCTTC. Its protein product is CASSAGTSYNEQFF.

There are a few counts of this clonotype. The V gene is TRBV7-2, the J gene TRBJ2-1; weak D call: TRBD2 (6 bases). The CDR3 consists of 15 residues. Trimming removed 5 bases at V and 7 bases at J, with 18 bases between. From germline, CDR1 is SGHTA and CDR2 FQGNSA. The chain's CDR3 is CASSPTTTLANEQFF. The DNA for the CDR3 is TGTGCCAGCAGCCCGACGACGACTCTAGCGAATGAGCAGTTCTTC.

The table lists this clonotype with a few counts. V gene TRBV7-2 combines with J gene TRBJ2-1, with a possible D match to TRBD2 (6 bases). The V gene's germline CDR1 is SGHTA and CDR2 FQGNSA. Deletions cut 1 base from V and 15 bases from J, with 13 bases between. This CDR3 region has 12 residues. CDR3 sequence: CASSLDVGGAFF. The CDR3 DNA reads TGTGCCAGCAGCTTAGATGTGGGGGGAGCGTTCTTC.

This clonotype came up a few times. The chain carries TRBV7-2 and TRBJ2-1; the match to TRBD2 covers 10 bases. The CDR3 has 15 residues. The trim removed 4 bases at V and 7 bases at J, leaving 7 bases unmatched. Germline CDR1 is SGHTA and CDR2 is FQGNSA. In DNA, the CDR3 is TGTGCCAGCAGCTACTCAGCGGGGGGGCAAAATGAGCAGTTCTTC. This sequence encodes CASSYSAGGQNEQFF.

In the case of this clonotype: One junction end does not reproduce the germline sequence, and a read error may be involved. The J gene is TRBJ2-3, the V gene TRBV5-1; unclear D gene. This CDR3 has 12 amino acids. CDR1 is SGHRS and CDR2 is YFSETQ in the germline V gene. CDR3 nucleotides: TGCGCCAGCAGCATAAACACAGATACGCGGTATTTT. Translated: CASSINTDTRYF. The complete variable domain, with remaining parts taken from reference TRBV5-1 and TRBJ2-3, reads KAGVTQTPRYLIKTRGQQVTLSCSPISGHRSVSWYQQTPGQGLQFLFEYFSETQRNKGNFPGRFSGRQFSNSRSEMNVSTLELGDSALYLCASSINTDTRYFGPGTRLTVL.

In nucleotides, the CDR3 is TGTGCCAGCAGCCCCACCGGGGGGGGCTTCAGGACGCAGTATTTT. Translated: CASSPTGGGFRTQYF. The V gene is TRBV7-8, the J gene TRBJ2-3, with 8 bases lining up with TRBD2. There are 15 residues in the CDR3. V dropped 5 bases and J dropped 9; count of bases not matched to a gene: 13. CDR1 SGHVS and CDR2 FQNEAQ come from the germline V gene.

The chain has TRBV7-9 and TRBJ1-2; weak D call: TRBD1 (5 bases). The CDR3 consists of 15 residues. Per germline, CDR1 SEHNR and CDR2 FQNEAQ (reference sequence). The V end lost 5 bases, the J end lost 4 bases, and 17 bases lay between the germline ends. In DNA form, the CDR3 reads TGTGCCAGCAGCCCGAGAGCGAGACAGACCTATGGCTACACCTTC. Protein product: CASSPRARQTYGYTF.

This clonotype was counted a few times. The V call is TRBV7-2, the J call TRBJ1-5, with 7 bases matching TRBD1. The junction had 6 bases not matched to a gene; V was cut back by 4 bases and J by 6 bases. Per germline, CDR1 SGHTA and CDR2 FQGNSA. The CDR3 is 14 amino acids. CDR3 in amino acids: CASSSDRVFQPQHF. The CDR3 region has the DNA TGTGCCAGCAGCTCTGACAGGGTTTTTCAGCCCCAGCATTTT.

The table lists this clonotype with a few counts. The rearrangement uses TRBV29-1 and TRBJ2-5; D uncertain. This CDR3 spans 14 amino acids. The ends were cut back, 4 bases at V and 0 bases at J, with 12 bases in the middle. Germline loops: CDR1 SQVTM, CDR2 ANQGSEA. CDR3 in amino acids: CSVGGGGDQETQYF. CDR3 sequence (DNA): TGCAGCGTTGGAGGTGGCGGAGACCAAGAGACCCAGTACTTC.

This clonotype was counted ten times or more. The genes are TRBV20-1 and TRBJ2-1; D tentatively reads TRBD1 or TRBD2 (5 bases each). Trimming took off 5 bases at V and 8 bases at J, with 19 bases between the two ends. CDR3 size: 14 residues. Germline assignment: CDR1 DFQATT and CDR2 SNEGSKA (reference sequence). The CDR3 is CSAPAEGFSYEQFF. As DNA, the CDR3 is TGCAGTGCTCCTGCCGAGGGGTTTTCTTATGAGCAGTTCTTC.

This clonotype occurred once. Possible read error: a much larger clone is one base away. The chain recombines TRBV29-1 with TRBJ2-3, with D hard to call. The CDR3 is 12 amino acids. Germline V CDR1 and CDR2: SQVTM, ANQGSEA. The V end lost 7 bases, the J end lost 3 bases, and 11 bases lay between the germline ends. CDR3 DNA: TGCAGCGGGACGAAGGGTACAGATACGCAGTATTTT. As protein: CSGTKGTDTQYF.

The chain combines TRBV10-3 with TRBJ2-3, with D unresolved. In germline, CDR1 is ENHRY, CDR2 SYGVKD. V lost 10 bases and J lost 0, with 17 bases in between. The CDR3 spans 15 residues. This CDR3 reads CATTTGSPSTDTQYF. CDR3 bases: TGTGCCACCACTACGGGCTCCCCTAGCACAGATACGCAGTATTTT.

The chain combines TRBV20-1 with TRBJ2-7; 7 positions agree with TRBD2. Germline CDR1 and CDR2: DFQATT and SNEGSKA (reference sequence). Trimming removed 0 bases from V and 5 bases from J; junction bases left unmatched: 4. The CDR3 sequence is 13 residues long. The CDR3 coding sequence is TGCAGTGCTAGAGACGCGGGGGATAACGAGCAGTACTTC. This encodes CSARDAGDNEQYF.

This clonotype was seen a few times. The V gene is TRBV4-3, the J gene TRBJ1-4; D gene uncertain. Germline V gene data show CDR1 as LGHNA and CDR2 as YSLEER. V was trimmed by 1 base and J by 0 bases, leaving 9 bases between them. The CDR3 is 16 amino acids. The CDR3: CASSQVYETTNEKLFF. In nucleotides, the CDR3 is TGCGCCAGCAGCCAAGTATATGAAACAACTAATGAAAAACTGTTTTTT.

V is TRBV28 and J is TRBJ1-1, with D maybe TRBD1 (5 bases). The CDR3 consists of 14 residues. Germline assignment: CDR1 MDHEN and CDR2 SYDVKM. V was cut by 7 bases and J by 0 bases, with 12 bases left in between. For the CDR3, the DNA is TGTGCCAGCAACGGGGGAGGGATGAACACTGAAGCTTTCTTT. This sequence encodes CASNGGGMNTEAFF.

Turning to this clonotype: Since a much larger clone is just one base distant, this may be a read error. The chain recombines TRBV20-1 with TRBJ1-2, with 7 bases aligning to TRBD1. Losses at the gene ends were 5 bases for V and 2 bases for J; bases not matched to a gene: 2. The CDR3 length is 12 residues. Germline CDR1 DFQATT, CDR2 SNEGSKA (reference sequence). The CDR3: CSAQQGNYGYTF. CDR3 coding DNA: TGCAGTGCTCAACAGGGGAACTATGGCTACACCTTC.

This clonotype appeared once. The chain carries TRBV6-2 or TRBV6-3 and TRBJ2-1; D possibly corresponds to TRBD2 (6 bases). Looked up from germline, CDR1 is MNHEY and CDR2 is SVGEGT. Between the trimmed V and J ends, which lost 2 bases and 15 bases, there was a span of 29 bases. The length of the CDR3 is 17 residues. CDR3 protein: CASSYLFPATGTFTVFF. DNA of the CDR3: TGTGCCAGCAGTTACCTATTTCCAGCAACCGGGACTTTTACTGTGTTCTTC.

This clonotype has a single count. The CDR3 bases are TGTGCCAGCAGTGAAGTTAGAGGGTATGGCTACACCTTC. Translation gives CASSEVRGYGYTF. The chain joins TRBV25-1 to TRBJ1-2; D uncertain. The CDR3 spans 13 residues. V dropped 2 bases and J dropped 5 bases, with 9 bases sitting between them. Per the germline V gene, CDR1 is MGHDK and CDR2 is SYGVNS.

The chain links TRBV7-2 to TRBJ2-3; maybe TRBD1 (7 bases). The CDR3 has 15 residues. CDR1 SGHTA and CDR2 FQGNSA come from the germline V gene. The germline V and J ends were trimmed by 6 bases and 3 bases, with 16 bases remaining between them. The CDR3 coding sequence is TGTGCCAGCAGGCTGGTCCCAGGGGGGACAGATACGCAGTATTTT. Protein product: CASRLVPGGTDTQYF.

Only a few counts were recorded for this clonotype. The chain uses TRBV20-1 and TRBJ2-4, with D unclear. The DNA end favors TRBJ2-7, so the J call may be wrong. CDR3 size: 14 residues. The V gene's germline CDR1 is DFQATT and CDR2 SNEGSKA (reference sequence). CDR3 DNA: TGCAGTGCGACCCGACATTTCAGGACCTACGAGCAGTACTTC. Translating gives CSATRHFRTYEQYF.

This clonotype came up a few times. V gene TRBV29-1 combines with J gene TRBJ2-5, with D perhaps matching TRBD1 (6 bases). The J call is in doubt because the DNA end fits TRBJ2-7 better. CDR1 SQVTM and CDR2 ANQGSEA come from the germline V gene. The CDR3 is 13 amino acids. The CDR3 region has the DNA TGCAGCGTTGATACAGGGTTCGTGGACGAGCAGTACTTC. Its protein product is CSVDTGFVDEQYF.

This clonotype was observed a few times. The rearrangement joins TRBV7-8 to TRBJ2-5; D is unclear. The DNA end is a closer match to TRBJ2-7, so the J assignment may be wrong. CDR1 and CDR2 (germline): SGHVS, FQNEAQ. This CDR3 has 15 amino acids. DNA of the CDR3: TGTGCCAGCAGCCTAGACCCCATTCCCTTGGGCGAGCAGTACTTC. It yields the protein CASSLDPIPLGEQYF.

The V gene is TRBV27, the J gene TRBJ2-3, with 10 nucleotides matching TRBD2. This CDR3 spans 16 amino acids. CDR1 is MNHEY and CDR2 is SMNVEV in the germline V gene (reference sequence). J was trimmed by 3 bases and V by 5 bases; bases with no gene match: 8. In nucleotides, the CDR3 is TGTGCCAGCAGTCGAGACCTAGCGGGGGTTACAGATACGCAGTATTTT. Amino acid sequence: CASSRDLAGVTDTQYF.

The CDR3 DNA is TGTGCCAGCAACCTAAGGACAAAAGGACATGAGCAGTTCTTC. Translating it yields CASNLRTKGHEQFF. The V call is TRBV12-3 or TRBV12-4, the J call TRBJ2-1, with a possible D match to TRBD1 (5 bases). The ends were cut back, 7 bases at V and 8 bases at J, with 18 bases in the middle. The CDR3 consists of 14 residues.

The V gene is TRBV20-1, the J gene TRBJ2-1; 11 bases agree with TRBD2. After removal of 4 bases from V and 6 bases from J, the junction contained 2 bases not matched to a gene. Germline lookup yields CDR1 DFQATT and CDR2 SNEGSKA (reference sequence). This CDR3 is 13 amino acids long. DNA of the CDR3: TGCAGTGCTAATAGCGGGGGGGGCAATGAGCAGTTCTTC. As protein: CSANSGGGNEQFF.